This record looks at one TCR beta chain sequence and its context. This record comes from a study of shared clonotypes between healthy human individuals. Across the whole study: Per-donor plates numbered three CD4 naive, three CD4 memory, two CD8 naive and one CD8 memory.

TCRdb keeps only in-frame clones here, not all; method: immunoSEQ multiplex PCR. The sample includes some 1 million clones, more than 60% of them seen just once. The sequence came from a man younger than 30 in good health. The sample consisted of memory CD4+ T cells sorted from blood. Subset given: CD45RA-negative fraction.

Here the CDR3 reads CASSWGGGNTGELFF. The CDR3 coding sequence is TGTGCCAGCAGCTGGGGCGGAGGGAACACCGGGGAGCTGTTTTTT. This chain uses TRBV11-2 with TRBJ2-2; TRBD1 or TRBD2 may be the D gene (5 bases each). The CDR3 runs 15 residues. Germline V gives CDR1 SGHAT, CDR2 FQNNGV. Trimming took off 4 bases at V and 1 base at J, with 10 bases between the two ends.